This T cell receptor beta chain was recorded in a study of T cell responses to AZD1222 COVID-19 vaccine. Sequencing used immunoSEQ multiplex PCR; TCRdb keeps in-frame clones, though not all of them. The profile covers more than 100,000 clones, with around 89% appearing a single time and less than 4% taken by the ten largest. The length of the CDR3 is 14 residues. V lost 1 base, J lost 2 bases, and 6 bases lay in between. In germline, CDR1 is SGHTA, CDR2 FQGNSA. Sequenced here: peripheral blood, sampled on day 0 of AZD1222 vaccination. This chain joins TRBV7-2 and TRBJ2-4; D tentatively fits TRBD1 or TRBD2 (5 bases each). The TCR sequence derives from an adult in good health. The CDR3 coding sequence is TGTGCCAGCAGCTTAGGGGGGTCCAAAAACATTCAGTACTTC. This sequence encodes CASSLGGSKNIQYF.